One and the same sample provided the 20 T cell receptor beta chains below, sequenced in a study of blood T cell repertoires in COVID-19. Clones were read by immunoSEQ multiplex PCR, and TCRdb kept only the in-frame ones, dropping some. The repertoire has approximately 88,000 clones, approximately 80% of them found once; the top ten carry 6.3%. Sequencing used peripheral blood. The source of these receptors is a man between 65 and 85 years old with COVID-19, enrolled during active disease.

On this clone: The same CDR3 is also encoded by other DNA sequences in this sample. The V and J genes are TRBV6-5 and TRBJ1-5; tentative D call: TRBD1 (5 bases). V gave up 6 bases and J gave up 2 bases, with 11 bases separating them. Looked up from germline, CDR1 is MNHEY and CDR2 is SVGAGI. CDR3 length: 14 amino acids. CDR3 DNA sequence: TGTGCCAGCAGCTTCCTGACAGGCAATCAGCCCCAGCATTTT. Protein product: CASSFLTGNQPQHF.

V and J are TRBV7-2 and TRBJ1-5, with 7 bases identical to TRBD1. CDR1 SGHTA and CDR2 FQGNSA come from the germline V gene. V lost 4 bases, J lost 7 bases, and 10 bases stayed unmatched. This CDR3 has 15 residues. CDR3 in amino acids: CASSSPTGAGQPQHF. The CDR3 region has the DNA TGTGCCAGCAGCTCTCCTACAGGGGCGGGCCAGCCCCAGCATTTT.

The chain recombines TRBV21-1 with TRBJ2-5; TRBD2 is the table's D call, not checked against the DNA. TRBV21-1 is recorded as a pseudogene. This CDR3 contains 16 residues. The DNA of the CDR3 is TGTGCCAGCAGCAAGGGACTAGCGGGATGGAAGGAGACCCAGTACTTC. It codes for CASSKGLAGWKETQYF.

V usage is TRBV6-1 and J usage is TRBJ1-3; D might be TRBD1 (6 bases). The ends were cut back, 1 base at V and 3 bases at J, with 10 bases in the middle. Germline V gives CDR1 MNHNS, CDR2 SASEGT. The CDR3 consists of 15 residues. The CDR3 nucleotides are TGTGCCAGCAGTGAAGGCGGGGGCGGTGGAAACACCATATATTTT. It is translated as CASSEGGGGGNTIYF.

J is TRBJ2-5 and V is TRBV11-2, with 9 nucleotides matching TRBD2. The CDR3 is 16 amino acids. In germline, CDR1 is SGHAT, CDR2 FQNNGV. Unmatched junction bases numbered 10, after V lost 4 bases and J lost 4 bases. The CDR3 coding sequence is TGTGCCAGCAGCTCACCCATGGGCGGGGGGGGAGAGACCCAGTACTTC. It specifies CASSSPMGGGGETQYF.

V and J are TRBV7-2 and TRBJ2-2, with a weak D call TRBD1 (5 bases). Per the germline V gene, CDR1 is SGHTA and CDR2 is FQGNSA. V was clipped by 1 base and J by 5 bases, with 11 bases between them. There are 15 residues in the CDR3. The CDR3 spells CASSLVGQQTGELFF. In nucleotides, the CDR3 is TGTGCCAGCAGCTTAGTTGGACAACAGACCGGGGAGCTGTTTTTT.

CDR3 sequence (DNA): TGTGCCAGCAGCTTAGAGACAGTTTATGGCTACACCTTC. This gives the protein CASSLETVYGYTF. The rearrangement uses TRBV11-3 and TRBJ1-2; tentative D call: TRBD1 (5 bases). CDR3 length: 13 residues. Germline CDR1 and CDR2: SGHNT and YENEEA. V lost 0 bases, J lost 5 bases, and 7 bases lay in between.

DNA of the CDR3: TGTGCCAGCAGCTTGGAAACGGGAGGGTTGGCAGATACGCAGTATTTT. It translates to CASSLETGGLADTQYF. The chain has TRBV5-8 and TRBJ2-3; 8 bases match TRBD2. V shed 0 bases, J shed 4 bases, and the junction held 7 bases outside the gene matches. The CDR3 is 16 residues long. Germline CDR1 is SGHTS and CDR2 is YDEGEE.

There are many counts of this clone. CDR3 residues: CASSTRTSTGSAPGELFF. CDR3 nucleotide sequence: TGCGCCAGCAGCACACGAACCAGCACAGGGAGCGCCCCCGGGGAGCTGTTTTTT. The gene calls are TRBV5-1 and TRBJ2-2; tentative D call: TRBD1 (6 bases). Germline CDR1 and CDR2: SGHRS and YFSETQ. V dropped 4 bases and J dropped 6 bases, with 25 bases sitting between them. The CDR3 extends over 18 amino acids.

The CDR3 nucleotides are TGCGCCAGCAGCTTAGGAGCGGGAACCACAGATACGCAGTATTTT. Amino acid sequence: CASSLGAGTTDTQYF. The V and J genes are TRBV5-1 and TRBJ2-3; the match to TRBD2 covers 7 bases. Germline V gene sequence: CDR1 SGHRS, CDR2 YFSETQ. Trimming took 2 bases from V and 2 from J; bases not matched to a gene: 5. CDR3 size: 15 residues.

V gene TRBV29-1 combines with J gene TRBJ1-1; 7 positions match TRBD1. Germline values: CDR1 SQVTM, CDR2 ANQGSEA. V shed 7 bases and J 2 bases; nucleotides not matched to a gene: 4. There are 12 residues in the CDR3. CDR3 DNA sequence: TGCAGCGCTAAGGGGGCAAACACTGAAGCTTTCTTT. Translating it yields CSAKGANTEAFF.

This chain joins TRBV28 and TRBJ1-2; TRBD1 agrees at 12 bases. Germline values: CDR1 MDHEN, CDR2 SYDVKM. V trimming: 6 bases; J trimming: 1 base; junction bases outside the gene matches: 6. The CDR3 extends over 16 amino acids. CDR3 coding DNA: TGTGCCAGCAGGCCCGGGACAGGGGGCATTAACTATGGCTACACCTTC. This gives the protein CASRPGTGGINYGYTF.

The chain has TRBV7-8 and TRBJ2-5; weak D call: TRBD2 (6 bases). CDR3 size: 18 residues. With 7 bases removed from V and 2 bases from J, the gap between germline ends came to 26 bases. The V gene's germline CDR1 is SGHVS and CDR2 FQNEAQ. The CDR3 DNA sequence: TGTGCCAGCACCCCCATCAGGGTCGCGCTAGCGCGACAAGAGACCCAGTACTTC. Protein: CASTPIRVALARQETQYF.

V and J are TRBV11-2 and TRBJ2-7; 8 nucleotides agree with TRBD1. Germline V gene data show CDR1 as SGHAT and CDR2 as FQNNGV. The CDR3 consists of 14 residues. The ends lost 6 bases at V and 5 bases at J; junction bases unmatched: 9. The CDR3 loop is CASSRTGTGDEQYF. The CDR3 region has the DNA TGTGCCAGCAGTCGGACAGGGACGGGAGACGAGCAGTACTTC.

V gene TRBV19 combines with J gene TRBJ1-2, with D perhaps matching TRBD1 (6 bases). Trimming took 2 bases from V and 0 from J, leaving 10 bases between them. This CDR3 is 15 amino acids long. Germline CDR1 is LNHDA and CDR2 is SQIVND (reference sequence). The CDR3 region is CASSITGLSNYGYTF. CDR3 in DNA: TGTGCCAGTAGTATAACAGGGCTCTCTAACTATGGCTACACCTTC. Looking up the rest from reference TRBV19 and TRBJ1-2 gives the full variable domain: DGGITQSPKYLFRKEGQNVTLSCEQNLNHDAMYWYRQDPGQGLRLIYYSQIVNDFQKGDIAEGYSVSREKKESFPLTVTSAQKNPTAFYLCASSITGLSNYGYTFGSGTRLTVV.

CDR3 residues: CASSQTGSSNQPQHF. The CDR3 DNA reads as TGTGCCAGCAGCCAAACGGGAAGTAGCAATCAGCCCCAGCATTTT. This chain joins TRBV9 and TRBJ1-5, with D hard to call. Trimming left V 4 bases short and J 0 bases short, with 11 bases between. The length of the CDR3 is 15 residues. Germline V gives CDR1 SGDLS, CDR2 YYNGEE.

V is TRBV7-6 and J is TRBJ2-2, with a possible D match to TRBD1 (5 bases). CDR3 length equals 14 residues. V was shortened by 5 bases and J by 6 bases, with 13 bases between the two germline ends. Germline-derived CDR1 and CDR2 are SGHVS and FNYEAQ. CDR3 sequence: CASSPQGEAGELFF. For the CDR3, the DNA is TGTGCCAGCAGCCCCCAGGGTGAAGCCGGGGAGCTGTTTTTT.

The chain has TRBV19 and TRBJ1-4; TRBD1 is a possible D gene (5 bases). V dropped 7 bases and J dropped 0 bases, with 9 bases sitting between them. The CDR3 totals 14 residues. Germline V lookup: CDR1 LNHDA, CDR2 SQIVND (reference sequence). CDR3 in amino acids: CASTLTATNEKLFF. CDR3 nucleotide sequence: TGTGCCAGTACCTTGACAGCAACTAATGAAAAACTGTTTTTT.

This clone has a single count. This rearrangement joins TRBV28 to TRBJ2-3, with unresolved D. This CDR3 comprises 13 residues. V lost 9 bases and J lost 2, with 12 bases in between. Germline V gives CDR1 MDHEN, CDR2 SYDVKM. In DNA, the CDR3 is TGTGCCAGTACTCAGGTCCTCACAGATACGCAGTATTTT. It is translated as CASTQVLTDTQYF.

CDR3 nucleotides: TGTGCCAGCAGCTCCCTCGGCGGGGAGAGCTACGAGCAGTACTTC. Its protein is CASSSLGGESYEQYF. The rearrangement joins TRBV7-6 to TRBJ2-7; D possibly corresponds to TRBD2 (6 bases). The CDR3 covers 15 residues. V lost 4 bases to trimming and J lost 3 bases, with 16 bases between them. Germline assignment: CDR1 SGHVS and CDR2 FNYEAQ. Using reference TRBV7-6 and TRBJ2-7 for the parts outside the CDR3, the full variable domain is GAGVSQSPRYKVTKRGQDVALRCDPISGHVSLYWYRQALGQGPEFLTYFNYEAQQDKSGLPNDRFSAERPEGSISTLTIQRTEQRDSAMYRCASSSLGGESYEQYFGPGTRLTVT.